This TCR beta chain was identified during a study of T cell responses to AZD1222 COVID-19 vaccine. Here immunoSEQ multiplex PCR was the method, and the copy in TCRdb shows in-frame clones only, minus some. The sample shows 150,000 to 200,000 clones, just under 90% of them seen only once. As to this clone: The same CDR3 can be traced to other DNA sequences in this sample.

Germline-derived CDR1 and CDR2 are GTSNPN and SVGIG (reference sequence). The germline V and J ends were trimmed by 0 bases and 4 bases, with 7 bases remaining between them. The CDR3 totals 13 residues. The chain joins TRBV30 to TRBJ1-5; D may be TRBD1 (5 bases). The specimen was peripheral blood, collected on day 0 of AZD1222 vaccination. The TCR was taken from an adult in good health. The CDR3: CAWSVEGNQPQHF. Written as DNA, the CDR3 is TGTGCCTGGAGTGTTGAGGGGAATCAGCCCCAGCATTTT.